The T cell receptor beta chain under discussion was sequenced for a study of T cells in Graves' hyperthyroidism and ophthalmopathy. Ten or more counts support this clonotype. Its antigen remains unidentified. The CDR3 regions of TCR beta were amplified from RNA transcripts. A first-round RT-PCR of the TCR CDR3 used the HTBI primer set. One entry per CDR3 protein, called by TCRdb with MiXCR from the multiplex PCR reads. The sample consists of 300,000 to 400,000 distinct CDR3 sequences, approximately 14% of them appearing once. The authors deemed Graves' hyperthyroidism stable absent ophthalmopathy progression within 18 months. Among the patients, aged 18 to 65, hyperthyroidism was newly diagnosed and had lasted under 2 months. Whole-study results and caveats: In simple terms, a model built on 13 V-J features told ophthalmopathy apart from stable hyperthyroidism.

The sequenced sample was blood. The clonotype comes from a woman aged 30 to 39 with Graves' hyperthyroidism.

Written as DNA, the CDR3 is TGTGCCAGCAGCCTCTCATCAGTCGGCGAGCAGTACTTC. Protein product: CASSLSSVGEQYF. V is TRBV11-2 and J is TRBJ2-7; D gene uncertain. This CDR3 region has 13 residues. Germline V gene lookup returns CDR1 SGHAT and CDR2 FQNNGV. V lost 5 bases to trimming and J lost 6 bases, with 14 bases between them.